These 14 T cell receptor beta chains were all obtained from the same sample, sequenced in a study of post-analysis software for immune sequencing data. Study-level findings and limits: Included in a set of five TRBV segments more frequent in patients than controls were TRBV5-6, TRBV5-1 and TRBV20-1.

Unique-molecular-identifier-tagged TCR beta cDNA libraries were used. TCRdb re-called the PCR reads with MiXCR, one entry per CDR3 protein. The profile shows around 180,000 distinct CDR3 sequences, approximately 30% of them singletons. Antigens for these TCRs are unknown. Material for sequencing was blood. The origin of the receptors is a girl aged 5-17 years with multiple sclerosis.

In regard to this clonotype: One end of the junction is discordant with germline, which a read error may explain. The rearrangement uses TRBV12-3 or TRBV12-4 and TRBJ2-3; TRBD2 is a possible D gene (6 bases). The CDR3 totals 18 residues. CDR3 DNA: TGTGCCAGCACCACTATGTCTCAGGAGGGACTGGTTACAGATGCGCAGTATTTT. It codes for CASTTMSQEGLVTDAQYF.

A few counts support this clonotype. This rearrangement joins TRBV12-3 or TRBV12-4 to TRBJ2-7, with 9 bases identical to TRBD2. V was pared by 10 bases and J by 0 bases, with 7 bases of the junction left unmatched. This CDR3 is built from 14 residues. The CDR3 DNA follows: TGTGCCAACATTCTTAGCGGGAGCTCCTACGAGCAGTACTTC. As protein: CANILSGSSYEQYF.

Remarks on this clonotype: One base away lies a much larger clone, so this may be a sequencing read error. This chain connects TRBV20-1 to TRBJ1-2, with D possibly being TRBD1 (6 bases). CDR3 length: 13 residues. In germline, CDR1 is DFQATT, CDR2 SNEGSKA (reference sequence). CDR3 sequence reads: CSDRLPVGGGYTF. In nucleotides, the CDR3 is TGCAGTGATAGACTTCCCGTCGGGGGCGGCTACACCTTC.

The chain carries TRBV9 and TRBJ1-1, with D perhaps matching TRBD1 (5 bases). This CDR3 has 19 amino acids. Trimming stripped 4 bases from V and 1 base from J, with 26 bases between. The germline gives CDR1 SGDLS, CDR2 YYNGEE. CDR3 region: CASSLLIGAGNVWNTEAFF. The DNA for the CDR3 is TGTGCCAGCAGCCTTCTCATTGGGGCAGGGAATGTTTGGAACACTGAAGCTTTCTTT.

This chain links TRBV28 with TRBJ2-3; D perhaps matches TRBD2 (5 bases). Germline V CDR1 and CDR2: MDHEN, SYDVKM. Trimming shortened V by 4 bases and J by 4 bases, and 15 bases separated the two germline ends. This CDR3 comprises 15 residues. DNA of the CDR3: TGTGCCAGCAGTTCGTCCGGGATGAGGTCAGATACGCAGTATTTT. Translation gives CASSSSGMRSDTQYF.

This clonotype was observed at least ten times. V usage is TRBV7-8 and J usage is TRBJ2-1; D is uncertain. The CDR3 has 15 amino acids. Trimming took off 4 bases at V and 9 bases at J, with 19 bases between the two ends. In germline, CDR1 is SGHVS, CDR2 FQNEAQ. In DNA, the CDR3 is TGTGCCAGCAGCTATCCCCGGCTGACCCCCACTGAGCAGTTCTTC. Its protein product is CASSYPRLTPTEQFF.

A few counts support this clonotype. This chain connects TRBV7-9 to TRBJ1-2; TRBD1 aligns across 7 bases. This CDR3 is built from 16 residues. J was trimmed by 7 bases and V by 7 bases; bases with no gene match: 18. Germline lookup yields CDR1 SEHNR and CDR2 FQNEAQ (reference sequence). The chain's CDR3 is CASTTAQGHSIGGYTF. The CDR3 DNA follows: TGTGCCAGCACCACGGCACAGGGGCACAGTATCGGTGGCTACACCTTC.

The chain carries TRBV12-3 or TRBV12-4 and TRBJ1-5, with D unresolved. Trimming left V 2 bases short and J 8 bases short, with 4 bases between. This CDR3 comprises 11 residues. The CDR3 reads CASSLSEPQHF. The CDR3, as DNA: TGTGCCAGCAGTTTATCGGAGCCCCAGCATTTT.

This clonotype has a count of ten or more. V is TRBV6-5 and J is TRBJ1-2; 11 bases match TRBD1. V shed 8 bases and J 3 bases; nucleotides not matched to a gene: 2. The CDR3 extends over 13 amino acids. Germline loops: CDR1 MNHEY, CDR2 SVGAGI. The CDR3 DNA is TGTGCCAGCCGGGACAGGGGGGACTATGGCTACACCTTC. Its protein is CASRDRGDYGYTF.

The chain combines TRBV28 with TRBJ1-5, with D maybe TRBD1 (5 bases). The CDR3 runs to 13 residues. CDR1 is MDHEN, CDR2 SYDVKM, per germline. Trimming removed 5 bases at V and 7 bases at J, with 12 bases between. The CDR3 here is CASSSGARQPQHF. The CDR3 DNA sequence: TGTGCCAGCAGTAGCGGGGCCCGGCAGCCCCAGCATTTT. The variable domain in full, completed from reference TRBV28 and TRBJ1-5, reads DVKVTQSSRYLVKRTGEKVFLECVQDMDHENMFWYRQDPGLGLRLIYFSYDVKMKEKGDIPEGYSVSREKKERFSLILESASTNQTSMYLCASSSGARQPQHFGDGTRLSIL.

This clonotype came up many times. The J gene is TRBJ2-5, the V gene TRBV7-9; the D gene is possibly TRBD1 (6 bases). The V gene's germline CDR1 is SEHNR and CDR2 FQNEAQ (reference sequence). V shed 3 bases and J shed 2 bases, with 7 bases lying between them. The CDR3 loop spans 13 amino acids. This CDR3 reads CASSFGQQETQYF. The CDR3 DNA is TGTGCCAGCAGCTTTGGACAGCAAGAGACCCAGTACTTC.

This clonotype has just a few counts. The rearrangement links TRBV4-1 to TRBJ1-2, with D possibly TRBD1 on 5 matching bases. The length of the CDR3 is 16 residues. V lost 1 base, J lost 4 bases, and 16 bases lay in between. Germline V lookup: CDR1 MGHRA, CDR2 YSYEKL. The CDR3 region is CASSQGDGANPYGYTF. The CDR3 DNA is TGCGCCAGCAGCCAAGGCGATGGGGCCAACCCCTATGGCTACACCTTC.

Note on this clonotype: Relative to the germline gene, one junction end is altered; a read error may explain this. V gene TRBV7-2 combines with J gene TRBJ2-5, with D possibly matching TRBD1 (6 bases). CDR3 length: 13 residues. Germline values: CDR1 SGHTA, CDR2 FQGNSA. In nucleotides, the CDR3 is TGTGCCAGCAGCTTATGGGACAAAGAGGCCCAGTACTTC. Translation gives CASSLWDKEAQYF. Looking up the rest from reference TRBV7-2 and TRBJ2-5 gives the full variable domain: GAGVSQSPSNKVTEKGKDVELRCDPISGHTALYWYRQSLGQGLEFLIYFQGNSAPDKSGLPSDRFSAERTGGSVSTLTIQRTQQEDSAVYLCASSLWDKEAQYFGPGTRLLVL.

The chain recombines TRBV24-1 with TRBJ2-1, with 12 nucleotides matching TRBD2. Per the germline V gene, CDR1 is KGHDR and CDR2 is SFDVKD. This CDR3 is built from 18 residues. V lost 4 bases, J lost 0 bases, and 6 bases stayed unmatched. Written as DNA, the CDR3 is TGTGCCACCAGTGACGGGCTAGCGGGAGGGTCCTCCTACAATGAGCAGTTCTTC. Amino acids: CATSDGLAGGSSYNEQFF.